This entry lists 3 T cell receptor beta chains sequenced from one sample in a study of T cells in localized non-small cell lung cancer. Using immunoSEQ multiplex PCR, the repertoire was profiled, and TCRdb retains in-frame clones only, with some absent. This table has roughly 23,000 clones, roughly 90% appearing once. The sample was peripheral blood, taken before any cancer treatment. The source of these receptors is a male donor older than 55 with stage I squamous cell lung carcinoma.

The rearrangement joins TRBV13 to TRBJ1-2; TRBD1 aligns across 9 bases. The CDR3 is 15 amino acids. In germline, CDR1 is PRHDT, CDR2 FYEKMQ (reference sequence). Losses at the gene ends were 9 bases for V and 4 bases for J; bases not matched to a gene: 12. This CDR3 reads CASNSGTGKPYGYTF. CDR3 in DNA: TGTGCCAGTAACTCCGGGACAGGGAAGCCCTATGGCTACACCTTC.

The V and J genes are TRBV6-5 and TRBJ2-7; TRBD2 might be the D (5 bases). Germline V CDR1 and CDR2: MNHEY, SVGAGI. The CDR3 spans 12 residues. V was shortened by 8 bases and J by 4 bases, with 12 bases between the two germline ends. CDR3 in DNA: TGTGCCAGCCGGGATCGTCTTTACGAGCAGTACTTC. It encodes CASRDRLYEQYF.

The J gene is TRBJ2-7, the V gene TRBV19; 9 nucleotides line up with TRBD1. With 5 bases clipped from V and 1 base from J, the junction kept 6 bases outside the gene matches. The CDR3 sequence is 15 residues long. Germline V gene lookup returns CDR1 LNHDA and CDR2 SQIVND (reference sequence). The CDR3 here is CASSRDRVLSYEQYF. Written as DNA, the CDR3 is TGTGCCAGTAGTCGGGACAGGGTACTTTCCTACGAGCAGTACTTC. The whole variable domain, filled in from reference TRBV19 and TRBJ2-7, reads DGGITQSPKYLFRKEGQNVTLSCEQNLNHDAMYWYRQDPGQGLRLIYYSQIVNDFQKGDIAEGYSVSREKKESFPLTVTSAQKNPTAFYLCASSRDRVLSYEQYFGPGTRLTVT.